This is a list of T cell receptor beta chains from one sample in a study of PD-1 blockade in mismatch repair-deficient tumors. The data were produced by immunoSEQ multiplex PCR, yet TCRdb's version contains in-frame clones alone and is incomplete. The top ten clones hold roughly 4% of a sample with 38,000 or so clones, about 85% of them seen once. Material: peripheral blood, obtained around 76 weeks after starting pembrolizumab. These receptors originate from an adult with mismatch repair-deficient cancer. The CDR3 runs from the conserved cysteine through the conserved F or W. Each record gives: V gene, CDR3 length, D gene, clone size, J gene, CDR3 protein, CDR3 DNA. A D gene is named only where the DNA matches it firmly. A row's size may be missing; if present it is once, few, many or a size class.

TRBV2	12	TRBD1	once	TRBJ1-1	CASRQGGTEAFF	TGTGCCAGCCGACAGGGAGGGACTGAAGCTTTCTTT
TRBV5-4	18	NA	NA	TRBJ1-3	CASSLAIGGLSNGNTIYF	TGTGCCAGCAGCTTGGCCATTGGGGGTCTTAGTAATGGAAACACCATATATTTT
TRBV7-9	14	NA	NA	TRBJ1-2	CASSLPTGTYGYTF	TGTGCCAGCAGCTTACCAACAGGGACCTATGGCTACACCTTC
TRBV7-8	15	TRBD2	NA	TRBJ2-5	CASSLLAVLQETQYF	TGTGCCAGCAGCTTACTAGCGGTACTCCAAGAGACCCAGTACTTC
TRBV10-2	15	NA	NA	TRBJ2-7	CASSVTADFSYEQYF	TGCGCCAGCAGTGTGACGGCAGACTTCTCCTACGAGCAGTACTTC
TRBV15	15	TRBD1	NA	TRBJ2-1	CATSREQGAYNEQFF	TGTGCCACCAGCAGAGAACAGGGGGCCTACAATGAGCAGTTCTTC
TRBV2	11	NA	NA	TRBJ1-1	CASSMNTEAFF	TGTGCCAGCAGCATGAACACTGAAGCTTTCTTT
TRBV7-6	17	NA	NA	TRBJ2-2	CASSLFREGTGSGELFF	TGTGCCAGCAGCTTATTCCGGGAAGGGACGGGGTCCGGGGAGCTGTTTTTT
TRBV7-6	15	TRBD2	NA	TRBJ2-7	CASSLGGGGQDEQYF	TGTGCCAGCAGCTTAGGGGGGGGAGGGCAAGACGAGCAGTACTTC
TRBV7-9	16	TRBD1	once	TRBJ1-1	CASSSNDGWNRGGAFF	TGTGCCAGCAGCTCTAACGACGGGTGGAACAGGGGCGGCGCTTTCTTT
TRBV19	15	NA	NA	TRBJ2-7	CASSIIGDNSYEQYF	TGTGCCAGTAGTATTATAGGGGACAACTCCTACGAGCAGTACTTC
TRBV5-1	14	NA	NA	TRBJ1-1	CASSLYGMGTEAFF	TGCGCCAGCAGCTTGTATGGAATGGGCACTGAAGCTTTCTTT
TRBV5-5	14	NA	NA	TRBJ1-1	CASSLDGGFSEAFF	TGTGCCAGCAGCTTGGATGGGGGGTTTTCTGAAGCTTTCTTT
TRBV5-1	15	NA	NA	TRBJ2-5	CASSLAGRGQETQYF	TGCGCCAGCAGCTTGGCCGGCAGAGGCCAAGAGACCCAGTACTTC
TRBV29-1	10	NA	NA	TRBJ2-1	CSVVTFEQFF	TGCAGCGTTGTTACCTTTGAGCAGTTCTTC
TRBV6-1	13	TRBD2	NA	TRBJ2-7	CASSLAGTYEQYF	TGTGCCAGCAGTCTAGCGGGCACCTACGAGCAGTACTTC
TRBV6-4	11	NA	NA	TRBJ2-7	CASSLQGLLYF	TGTGCCAGCAGTCTACAGGGTTTGCTGTACTTC
TRBV6-5	16	TRBD2	NA	TRBJ2-7	CASSYERTRIPYEQYF	TGTGCCAGCAGTTACGAAAGGACTAGAATTCCCTACGAGCAGTACTTC
TRBV5-5	12	NA	NA	TRBJ2-2	CASSFGTGELFF	TGTGCCAGCAGCTTTGGGACCGGGGAGCTGTTTTTT
TRBV6-6	15	TRBD1	NA	TRBJ2-2	CASSPRTGGTGELFF	TGTGCCAGCAGTCCTCGGACAGGGGGCACCGGGGAGCTGTTTTTT
TRBV6-1	14	NA	NA	TRBJ1-5	CASSRGYDNQPQHF	TGTGCCAGCAGTCGAGGGTACGACAATCAGCCCCAGCATTTT
TRBV19	15	NA	NA	TRBJ1-1	CASSLTAGLNTEAFF	TGTGCCAGTAGTTTGACGGCAGGACTGAACACTGAAGCTTTCTTT
TRBV9	15	NA	once	TRBJ2-2	CASSVYASNTGELFF	TGTGCCAGCAGCGTATACGCGTCGAACACCGGGGAGCTGTTTTTT
TRBV19	15	NA	NA	TRBJ1-4	CASSISPESNEKLFF	TGTGCCAGTAGTATATCCCCGGAATCTAATGAAAAACTGTTTTTT
TRBV6-1	16	TRBD2	NA	TRBJ2-2	CAGSGGLAGFTGELFF	TGTGCCGGCAGTGGGGGACTAGCGGGATTCACCGGGGAGCTGTTTTTT
TRBV9	14	NA	NA	TRBJ2-1	CASSAGSSYNEQFF	TGTGCCAGCAGCGCCGGGAGTTCCTACAATGAGCAGTTCTTC
TRBV18	15	NA	NA	TRBJ2-7	CASSPGQAISYEQYF	TGTGCCAGCTCACCAGGGCAGGCGATCTCCTACGAGCAGTACTTC
TRBV7-9	15	NA	NA	TRBJ2-5	CASSSGGHAQETQYF	TGTGCCAGCAGCTCCGGGGGACACGCGCAAGAGACCCAGTACTTC
TRBV30	11	NA	NA	TRBJ2-1	CAWSGQGGLFF	TGTGCCTGGAGCGGACAGGGAGGGTTGTTCTTC
TRBV12-5	14	TRBD1	NA	TRBJ1-4	CASGPQGLGEKLFF	TGTGCTAGTGGACCACAGGGGTTGGGGGAAAAACTGTTTTTT
TRBV29-1	17	NA	NA	TRBJ2-7	CSVDGQDLSSGLYEQYF	TGCAGCGTTGACGGCCAGGACCTCTCTTCAGGGCTCTACGAGCAGTACTTC
TRBV6-6	8	NA	NA	TRBJ1-1	CATPGAFF	TGTGCCACCCCGGGGGCTTTCTTT
TRBV5-4	15	NA	NA	TRBJ1-5	CASSLGGSGNQPQHF	TGTGCCAGCAGCCTCGGGGGTTCTGGCAATCAGCCCCAGCATTTT
TRBV4-1	14	NA	NA	TRBJ1-2	CASSQPTANYGYTF	TGCGCCAGCAGCCAACCGACAGCTAACTATGGCTACACCTTC